The next 15 T cell receptor beta chains were all read from a single sample in a study of T cell responses to AZD1222 COVID-19 vaccine. The method was immunoSEQ multiplex PCR; TCRdb's version includes in-frame clones alone and lacks a portion of them. The sample yields fewer than 120,000 clones, roughly 90% seen once. The material was peripheral blood, obtained 28 days after the second AZD1222 dose. The receptors shown here come from an adult who received the AZD1222 COVID-19 vaccine.

The chain carries TRBV10-3 and TRBJ2-2, with 9 bases that match TRBD1. This CDR3 has 18 residues. Germline trimming cut 6 bases from V and 4 bases from J; bases unmatched to any gene: 15. Germline CDR1 reads ENHRY; CDR2 reads SYGVKD. As DNA, the CDR3 is TGTGCCATCAGACCGGGACAGGGAAGGGACTTTGCCACCGGGGAGCTGTTTTTT. Its translation: CAIRPGQGRDFATGELFF.

This clone was detected only once. The chain uses TRBV5-1 and TRBJ2-5, with 14 bases aligning to TRBD2. The germline CDR1 and CDR2 sequences are SGHRS and YFSETQ. This CDR3 comprises 16 residues. The ends lost 0 bases at V and 4 bases at J; junction bases unmatched: 2. CDR3 sequence reads: CASSLEGLAGVETQYF. The CDR3 nucleotides read TGCGCCAGCAGCTTGGAGGGACTAGCGGGAGTAGAGACCCAGTACTTC.

The chain uses TRBV3-1 (or the pseudogene TRBV3-2) and TRBJ2-7, with 10 positions matching TRBD1. Germline assignment: CDR1 LGHDT and CDR2 YNNKEL (reference sequence). The CDR3 consists of 14 residues. V lost 4 bases, J lost 7 bases, and 7 bases stayed unmatched. The chain's CDR3 is CASSLGQGFGEQYF. CDR3 in DNA: TGTGCCAGCAGCCTGGGACAGGGGTTCGGGGAGCAGTACTTC.

Here the CDR3 reads CASSTGLALETQYF. CDR3 in DNA: TGCGCCAGCAGCACTGGACTAGCCCTGGAGACCCAGTACTTC. The chain has TRBV5-1 and TRBJ2-5; 8 nucleotides agree with TRBD2. The CDR3 covers 14 residues. From germline, CDR1 is SGHRS and CDR2 YFSETQ. V gave up 4 bases and J gave up 5 bases; unmatched junction bases: 7.

As to this clone: The same CDR3 can be traced to other DNA sequences in this sample. The chain combines TRBV9 with TRBJ1-3; D is perhaps TRBD1 (6 bases). Germline V gene data show CDR1 as SGDLS and CDR2 as YYNGEE. This CDR3 region has 15 residues. The V end lost 4 bases, the J end lost 3 bases, and 14 bases lay between the germline ends. The CDR3 protein is CASSPRRGGGNTIYF. The CDR3 coding sequence is TGTGCCAGCAGCCCCCGCAGGGGTGGTGGAAACACCATATATTTT. Using reference TRBV9 and TRBJ1-3 for the parts outside the CDR3, the full variable domain is DSGVTQTPKHLITATGQRVTLRCSPRSGDLSVYWYQQSLDQGLQFLIQYYNGEERAKGNILERFSAQQFPDLHSELNLSSLELGDSALYFCASSPRRGGGNTIYFGEGSWLTVV.

The chain combines TRBV4-1 with TRBJ1-2, with D unclear. Germline CDR1 reads MGHRA; CDR2 reads YSYEKL. The CDR3 length is 14 residues. Trimming left V 0 bases short and J 6 bases short, with 11 bases between. Here the CDR3 DNA reads TGCGCCAGCAGCCAAGAGACTCGTAGGCATGGCTACACCTTC. Its protein product is CASSQETRRHGYTF.

This clone has more than one count but fewer than ten. The chain has TRBV9 and TRBJ1-4; possibly TRBD1 for D (5 bases). Trimming stripped 0 bases from V and 8 bases from J, with 11 bases between. The CDR3 runs 14 residues. The germline CDR1 and CDR2 sequences are SGDLS and YYNGEE. CDR3 region: CASSVGEGREKLFF. In DNA, the CDR3 is TGTGCCAGCAGCGTAGGGGAGGGGCGGGAAAAACTGTTTTTT.

The chain couples TRBV4-1 to TRBJ2-1; 7 nucleotides line up with TRBD2. The germline V gene has CDR1 MGHRA and CDR2 YSYEKL. V lost 0 bases to trimming and J lost 2 bases; unmatched junction nucleotides: 7. CDR3 length equals 17 residues. Here the CDR3 reads CASSQDRGSGAYNEQFF. The CDR3 coding sequence is TGCGCCAGCAGCCAAGATCGTGGCAGCGGGGCCTACAATGAGCAGTTCTTC.

V is TRBV29-1 and J is TRBJ2-2; D gene ambiguous. The CDR3 has 15 amino acids. CDR1 and CDR2 from the germline V gene are SQVTM and ANQGSEA. The V end lost 4 bases, the J end lost 3 bases, and 15 bases lay between the germline ends. The CDR3 nucleotides are TGCAGCGTTGTAAGGGCAGGAGTAGACACCGGGGAGCTGTTTTTT. Protein product: CSVVRAGVDTGELFF.

The chain couples TRBV7-3 to TRBJ2-1, with TRBD1 matching 11 bases. Germline assignment: CDR1 SGHTA and CDR2 FQGTGA. The V and J ends lost 5 bases and 3 bases, in that order; junction bases with no gene match: 3. The CDR3 is made up of 15 amino acids. As DNA, the CDR3 is TGTGCCAGCAGCCCGGGACAGGGGGGCTACAATGAGCAGTTCTTC. This sequence encodes CASSPGQGGYNEQFF.

The V call is TRBV28, the J call TRBJ2-7, with 10 bases aligning to TRBD1. V shed 5 bases and J 5 bases; nucleotides not matched to a gene: 9. The CDR3 spans 15 residues. Per the germline V gene, CDR1 is MDHEN and CDR2 is SYDVKM. CDR3: CASSVPGTGVNEQYF. The CDR3 DNA reads as TGTGCCAGCAGTGTCCCCGGGACAGGGGTCAACGAGCAGTACTTC.

The J gene is TRBJ1-3, the V gene TRBV5-6, with a tentative D call TRBD1 (6 bases). The CDR3 spans 13 residues. The V gene lost 2 bases and the J gene lost 5 bases, with 8 bases spanning the gap. CDR1 SGHDT and CDR2 YYEEEE come from the germline V gene. The CDR3 DNA reads TGTGCCAGCAGCTTCGGACAGAGAAACACCATATATTTT. Protein product: CASSFGQRNTIYF.

In nucleotides, the CDR3 is TGTGCCACCAGCAGAGATTTGGGATGGGCAGATACGCAGTATTTT. Residues: CATSRDLGWADTQYF. The chain joins TRBV15 to TRBJ2-3; D not resolved. There are 15 residues in the CDR3. V was cut by 0 bases and J by 4 bases, with 11 bases left in between. Germline V CDR1 and CDR2: LNHNV, YYDKDF (reference sequence).

The rearrangement links TRBV4-1 to TRBJ1-5; tentative D call: TRBD1 (5 bases). Germline V gene lookup returns CDR1 MGHRA and CDR2 YSYEKL. This CDR3 is built from 18 residues. Trimming pared 3 bases from V and 0 bases from J, leaving 18 bases between. This chain's CDR3 is CASSHATLGGYSNQPQHF. DNA of the CDR3: TGCGCCAGCAGCCACGCGACCTTGGGGGGTTATAGCAATCAGCCCCAGCATTTT.

The chain couples TRBV6-1 to TRBJ2-7; tentative D call: TRBD1 (5 bases). Per the germline V gene, CDR1 is MNHNS and CDR2 is SASEGT. The V end lost 4 bases, the J end lost 3 bases, and 16 bases lay between the germline ends. This CDR3 is built from 15 residues. The CDR3 loop is CASSAARTPNYEQYF. CDR3 nucleotide sequence: TGTGCCAGCAGTGCAGCTCGGACACCAAACTACGAGCAGTACTTC.